This T cell receptor (beta chain) was found in a study of siplizumab effects on memory and regulatory T cells. This clone appeared once. The target antigen is unknown. General study findings and limits: Alloreactive sequences tracing back to unstimulated CD4+ memory cells fell significantly with siplizumab. The average Treg-derived proportion among mappable alloreactive CD4+ clones was 55% to 75% with siplizumab versus under 35% in controls.

Assayed TCR templates numbered about 90,000 for each sample. Profiled with immunoSEQ multiplex PCR; TCRdb holds only in-frame clones, not every one. This table holds 100,000 or so clones, just under 95% found once. The sequence derives from a human donor in good health. The specimen sequenced was non-Treg CD4+ T cells sorted from blood.

The CDR3 loop reads CAISELAGSRAGELFF. The CDR3 DNA sequence: TGTGCCATCAGTGAACTAGCGGGAAGCCGGGCCGGGGAGCTGTTTTTT. The rearrangement joins TRBV10-3 to TRBJ2-2; 10 nucleotides align to TRBD2. The V gene's germline CDR1 is ENHRY and CDR2 SYGVKD. CDR3 size: 16 residues. Trimming took 3 bases from V and 6 from J; bases not matched to a gene: 7.